A selection of T cell receptor beta chains follows, all from one sample in a study of T cell changes during pregnancy in multiple sclerosis. Profiled with immunoSEQ multiplex PCR; TCRdb holds only in-frame clones, not every one. This table has approximately 90,000 clones, roughly 93% appearing once. Sequenced here: peripheral blood, sampled in the third trimester of pregnancy. These receptors were obtained from a female donor with multiple sclerosis, enrolled in a pregnancy study. Each CDR3 is given with its conserved first and last residue. Not every row has a clone size; where given, it reads once, few, many or a size class.

few,TRBV19,CASSWASAPGSNEQFF
few,TRBV19,CASNRDHNSNQPQHF
NA,TRBV4-1,CASSPDADTQYF
NA,TRBV11-2,CASSSVGTEVINYGYTF
NA,TRBV5-1,CASAGLAGGQGEQFF
NA,TRBV5-1,CASSLWAGQPSNEQFF
few,TRBV20-1,CSASTSSEQYF
NA,TRBV7-9,CASSLVAGDEQYF
NA,TRBV5-1,CASSWALGGEAFF
NA,TRBV28,CASSYLNYGYTF
NA,TRBV4-1,CASSHTGTGVNEQYF
once,TRBV11-2,CASTEVPNSYEQYF
few,TRBV25-1,CARSRGRCTEAFF
NA,TRBV7-9,CASSSSVSPIEAFF
NA,TRBV25-1,CANSDRTLPYEQYF
NA,TRBV20-1,CSAWRETQYF
NA,TRBV9,CASSAGQSYGYTF
NA,TRBV28,CASSRFEREGREQYF
NA,TRBV4-1,CASSLRGQGPTGELFF
NA,TRBV9,CASSVVPSGTGSSGNTIYF
NA,TRBV19,CASSMGLAGGGEQFF
NA,TRBV29-1,CSVGVTGTGGSEQYF
NA,TRBV10-3,CAIGGTYNEQFF
NA,TRBV28,CASSNGLVSYEQYF
NA,TRBV7-9,CASSLAPGTGANVLTF
NA,TRBV7-2,CASSSSGTGYEQYF
once,TRBV28,CASSLPGLAGVEWEQFF
once,TRBV27,CASSWRVTDTQYF